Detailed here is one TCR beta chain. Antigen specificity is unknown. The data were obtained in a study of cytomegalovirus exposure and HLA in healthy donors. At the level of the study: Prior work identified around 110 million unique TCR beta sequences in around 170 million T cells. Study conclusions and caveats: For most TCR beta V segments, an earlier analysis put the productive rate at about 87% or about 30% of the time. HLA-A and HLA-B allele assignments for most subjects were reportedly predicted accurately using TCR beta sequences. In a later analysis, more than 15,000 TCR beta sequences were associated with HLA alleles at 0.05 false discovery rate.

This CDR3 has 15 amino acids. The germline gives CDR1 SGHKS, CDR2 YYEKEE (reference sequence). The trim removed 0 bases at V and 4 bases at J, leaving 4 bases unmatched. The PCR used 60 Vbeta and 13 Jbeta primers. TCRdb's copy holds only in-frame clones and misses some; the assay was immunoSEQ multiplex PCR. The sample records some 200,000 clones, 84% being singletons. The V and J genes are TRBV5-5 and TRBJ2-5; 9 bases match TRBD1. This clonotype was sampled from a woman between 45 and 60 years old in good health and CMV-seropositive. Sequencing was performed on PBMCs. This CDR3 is CASSLGTGGGETQYF. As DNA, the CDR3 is TGTGCCAGCAGCTTGGGCACAGGGGGCGGAGAGACCCAGTACTTC. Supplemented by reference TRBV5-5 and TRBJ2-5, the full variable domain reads DAGVTQSPTHLIKTRGQQVTLRCSPISGHKSVSWYQQVLGQGPQFIFQYYEKEERGRGNFPDRFSARQFPNYSSELNVNALLLGDSALYLCASSLGTGGGETQYFGPGTRLLVL.